The TCR beta chain under discussion was sequenced for a study of patients and donors after allogeneic stem cell transplantation. Via MiXCR, TCRdb re-called the RT-PCR reads, giving one row per CDR3 protein. The data show some 230,000 distinct CDR3 sequences, roughly 13% seen once. Germline V gene sequence: CDR1 LGHNA, CDR2 YSLEER. This CDR3 spans 16 amino acids. With V trimmed by 1 base and J by 7 bases, 8 bases remained unmatched. This clonotype was observed many times. This sequence was found in a human donor who was either an allogeneic HSCT recipient or a stem cell or donor lymphocyte infusion donor (not recorded which). It is not recorded whose cells these are; they may come from a transplant donor. Sequencing was carried out using blood, either unsorted or a sorted T cell fraction (not recorded which). The rearrangement joins TRBV4-3 to TRBJ2-5; 11 bases fit TRBD1. This CDR3 is CASSQVLGTGGGTQYF. The DNA for the CDR3 is TGCGCCAGCAGCCAAGTCCTTGGGACAGGGGGGGGGACCCAGTACTTC.